One sample yielded the 28 T cell receptor beta chains listed below, sequenced in a study of ipilimumab plus nivolumab after autologous stem cell transplantation. Profiling relied on immunoSEQ multiplex PCR, and the TCRdb table lists in-frame clones only, not all of them. This sample has roughly 86,000 clones; approximately 86% occur once, and the top ten carry roughly 2.2%. The sequencing here drew on PBMCs, taken in a trial of ipilimumab plus nivolumab as post-transplant consolidation. The receptor source for this set is a male donor with diffuse large B-cell lymphoma.

The V call is TRBV14, the J call TRBJ2-7; possibly TRBD1 or TRBD2 for D (6 bases each). Trimming stripped 3 bases from V and 5 bases from J, with 14 bases between. The CDR3 consists of 14 residues. Germline CDR1 reads SGHDN; CDR2 reads FVKESK. The CDR3 loop is CASSHWRDTDEQYF. The CDR3 coding sequence is TGTGCCAGCAGCCACTGGAGGGACACCGACGAGCAGTACTTC.

The rearrangement uses TRBV7-8 and TRBJ2-2; no clear D gene. This CDR3 comprises 16 residues. V was trimmed by 5 bases and J by 0 bases, leaving 13 bases between them. CDR1 and CDR2 (germline): SGHVS, FQNEAQ. In DNA form, the CDR3 reads TGTGCCAGCAGCGACCGCAGATTGACGAACACCGGGGAGCTGTTTTTT. Encoded protein: CASSDRRLTNTGELFF. The whole variable domain, filled in from reference TRBV7-8 and TRBJ2-2, reads GAGVSQSPRYKVAKRGQDVALRCDPISGHVSLFWYQQALGQGPEFLTYFQNEAQLDKSGLPSDRFFAERPEGSVSTLKIQRTQQEDSAVYLCASSDRRLTNTGELFFGEGSRLTVL.

This clone was seen a single time. The chain couples TRBV19 to TRBJ2-5; TRBD1 matches 8 bases. This CDR3 contains 13 residues. Trimming removed 5 bases from V and 4 bases from J; junction bases left unmatched: 3. Germline CDR1 reads LNHDA; CDR2 reads SQIVND (reference sequence). CDR3: CASSFDRGETQYF. The CDR3 region has the DNA TGTGCCAGTAGTTTCGACAGGGGAGAGACCCAGTACTTC.

This rearrangement joins TRBV27 to TRBJ1-2; 7 bases map to TRBD1. CDR3 length: 15 residues. The trim removed 5 bases at V and 4 bases at J, leaving 10 bases unmatched. The V gene's germline CDR1 is MNHEY and CDR2 SMNVEV (reference sequence). Here the CDR3 DNA reads TGTGCCAGCAGTCCACTCGGGACAGACTTCTATGGCTACACCTTC. It encodes CASSPLGTDFYGYTF.

The chain combines TRBV6-6 with TRBJ2-5; possibly TRBD1 for D (5 bases). Trimming pared 8 bases from V and 5 bases from J, leaving 12 bases between. Germline CDR1 is MNHNY and CDR2 is SVGAGI (reference sequence). CDR3 length: 12 amino acids. The CDR3 here is CASAGSGETQYF. In DNA, the CDR3 is TGTGCCAGCGCAGGGTCAGGGGAGACCCAGTACTTC.

The chain has TRBV27 and TRBJ2-7; 12 positions agree with TRBD2. CDR3 length equals 16 residues. Trimming took 6 bases from V and 2 from J; bases not matched to a gene: 8. Germline V gene data show CDR1 as MNHEY and CDR2 as SMNVEV (reference sequence). CDR3 DNA sequence: TGTGCCAGCAGCTCCCCGGGACTAGCGGGCCCCTACGAGCAGTACTTC. Protein sequence: CASSSPGLAGPYEQYF.

This sequence joins TRBV11-3 and TRBJ1-3; D not resolved. CDR1 is SGHNT and CDR2 is YENEEA in the germline V gene. V was trimmed by 1 base and J by 3 bases, leaving 10 bases between them. The CDR3 loop spans 15 amino acids. The CDR3 reads CASSLVEFGGNTIYF. The CDR3 bases are TGTGCCAGCAGCTTAGTCGAGTTTGGTGGAAACACCATATATTTT.

The chain is built from TRBV27 and TRBJ2-3; possibly TRBD2 for D (6 bases). The V gene's germline CDR1 is MNHEY and CDR2 SMNVEV (reference sequence). This CDR3 has 13 residues. Between the trimmed V and J ends, which lost 2 bases and 4 bases, there was a span of 7 bases. The DNA of the CDR3 is TGTGCCAGCAGTTTACGGGGGTCAGATACGCAGTATTTT. This translates into CASSLRGSDTQYF.

The V gene is TRBV7-9, the J gene TRBJ2-3; D may be TRBD2 (6 bases). The CDR3 loop spans 15 amino acids. V was pared by 3 bases and J by 4 bases, with 14 bases between. Looked up from germline, CDR1 is SEHNR and CDR2 is FQNEAQ (reference sequence). The CDR3 spells CASSFPGAGADTQYF. The CDR3 DNA reads TGTGCCAGCAGCTTTCCGGGAGCAGGCGCAGATACGCAGTATTTT. The whole variable domain, remainder taken from reference TRBV7-9 and TRBJ2-3, is DTGVSQNPRHKITKRGQNVTFRCDPISEHNRLYWYRQTLGQGPEFLTYFQNEAQLEKSRLLSDRFSAERPKGSFSTLEIQRTEQGDSAMYLCASSFPGAGADTQYFGPGTRLTVL.

CDR3 amino acids: CASSYSSGGNQPQHF. Here the CDR3 DNA reads TGTGCCAGCAGTTACTCTTCTGGGGGCAATCAGCCCCAGCATTTT. The rearrangement joins TRBV6-6 to TRBJ1-5; D gene uncertain. The CDR3 runs 15 residues. Trimming took 0 bases from V and 2 from J, leaving 8 bases between them. CDR1 is MNHNY and CDR2 is SVGAGI in the germline V gene (reference sequence).

In this sample, this clone turned up a few times. The chain is built from TRBV7-2 and TRBJ1-2; 7 bases map to TRBD1. The CDR3 is made up of 13 amino acids. The junction had 8 bases not matched to a gene; V was cut back by 7 bases and J by 6 bases. Germline-derived CDR1 and CDR2 are SGHTA and FQGNSA. The CDR3 sequence: CASTSNRGDGYTF. The CDR3 nucleotides read TGTGCCAGCACCTCAAACAGGGGAGATGGCTACACCTTC.

The chain uses TRBV9 and TRBJ2-1; 11 nucleotides match TRBD2. V lost 1 base, J lost 8 bases, and 5 bases stayed unmatched. The germline gives CDR1 SGDLS, CDR2 YYNGEE. The CDR3 runs to 15 residues. The CDR3, as DNA: TGTGCCAGCAGCGTACTTAGCGGGGGGGTCTATGAGCAGTTCTTC. It encodes CASSVLSGGVYEQFF.

The chain joins TRBV6-1 to TRBJ2-1; the D is unclear. The V and J ends lost 1 base and 0 bases respectively, with 7 bases between them. CDR3 length: 15 residues. CDR1 and CDR2 from the germline V gene are MNHNS and SASEGT. The CDR3: CASSEDWASYNEQFF. The CDR3 DNA reads TGTGCCAGCAGTGAAGACTGGGCCTCCTACAATGAGCAGTTCTTC.

The chain carries TRBV6-5 and TRBJ2-5; D assignment may be TRBD1 or TRBD2 (5 bases each). Trimming took 6 bases from V and 4 from J, leaving 18 bases between them. CDR1 MNHEY and CDR2 SVGAGI come from the germline V gene. The CDR3 is 15 amino acids. The CDR3 nucleotides read TGTGCCAGCAGACGAACCCGGGGCCGTCCAGAGACCCAGTACTTC. Protein product: CASRRTRGRPETQYF.

The chain uses TRBV29-1 and TRBJ2-3; 8 bases line up with TRBD1. CDR3 length: 13 residues. Germline-derived CDR1 and CDR2 are SQVTM and ANQGSEA. V was clipped by 7 bases and J by 0 bases; unmatched bases: 3. The CDR3 sequence: CSGGDRSTDTQYF. The DNA for the CDR3 is TGCAGCGGGGGGGACAGGAGCACAGATACGCAGTATTTT.

The CDR3 DNA is TGCGCCAGCAGCCCACGAGTATCCTCAGGGGACAATGAGCAGTTCTTC. Its protein is CASSPRVSSGDNEQFF. The J gene is TRBJ2-1, the V gene TRBV5-1, with D maybe TRBD1 (6 bases). This CDR3 has 16 residues. V dropped 4 bases and J dropped 5 bases, with 19 bases sitting between them. Germline V gene lookup returns CDR1 SGHRS and CDR2 YFSETQ.

This sequence joins TRBV7-9 and TRBJ2-2; no reliable D call. CDR1 and CDR2 from the germline V gene are SEHNR and FQNEAQ (reference sequence). The CDR3 totals 16 residues. V lost 5 bases to trimming and J lost 1 base, with 14 bases between them. DNA of the CDR3: TGTGCCAGCAGCCGGACCTATGGATTGAACACCGGGGAGCTGTTTTTT. Translation: CASSRTYGLNTGELFF.

The chain uses TRBV2 and TRBJ1-3; a weak D match, TRBD1 (6 bases). Trimming cost V 8 bases and J 0 bases, with 11 bases left between them. Germline CDR1 SNHLY, CDR2 FYNNEI. The CDR3 extends over 14 amino acids. CDR3: CASLWDTSGNTIYF. CDR3 nucleotide sequence: TGTGCCAGCCTATGGGACACCTCTGGAAACACCATATATTTT. Full variable domain (missing parts from reference TRBV2 and TRBJ1-3): EPEVTQTPSHQVTQMGQEVILRCVPISNHLYFYWYRQILGQKVEFLVSFYNNEISEKSEIFDDQFSVERPDGSNFTLKIRSTKLEDSAMYFCASLWDTSGNTIYFGEGSWLTVV.

The V call is TRBV6-5, the J call TRBJ2-7; 9 positions match TRBD2. Germline CDR1 reads MNHEY; CDR2 reads SVGAGI. Trimming at V came to 0 bases and at J to 4 bases, leaving 4 bases not matched to a gene. The CDR3 runs 15 residues. In nucleotides, the CDR3 is TGTGCCAGCAGTTACTCCAGCGGGGGGTCATACGAGCAGTACTTC. Protein sequence: CASSYSSGGSYEQYF.

This chain joins TRBV30 and TRBJ2-7, with D unresolved. With 0 bases removed from V and 5 bases from J, the gap between germline ends came to 17 bases. The germline CDR1 and CDR2 sequences are GTSNPN and SVGIG (reference sequence). This CDR3 spans 15 amino acids. In nucleotides, the CDR3 is TGTGCCTGGAGTGTCTCGGGTCAGGTCTTCGACGAGCAGTACTTC. Residues: CAWSVSGQVFDEQYF.

In regard to this clone: Other DNA sequences in this specimen translate into the identical CDR3. The rearrangement links TRBV4-2 to TRBJ1-4; a possible D gene is TRBD1 (5 bases). Germline lookup yields CDR1 LGHNA and CDR2 YNFKEQ. The length of the CDR3 is 14 residues. Trimming removed 3 bases at V and 5 bases at J, with 10 bases between. The DNA for the CDR3 is TGTGCCAGCAGCCAGGGACCAGAAAATGAAAAACTGTTTTTT. Translating gives CASSQGPENEKLFF.

The chain has TRBV18 and TRBJ1-3; 7 nucleotides align to TRBD1. Germline V gives CDR1 KGHSH, CDR2 LQKENI. Losses at the gene ends were 8 bases for V and 0 bases for J; bases not matched to a gene: 10. The CDR3 has 16 residues. CDR3 loop: CASIQGQTSSGNTIYF. The CDR3 region has the DNA TGTGCCAGCATCCAGGGACAGACAAGCTCTGGAAACACCATATATTTT.

The V gene is TRBV4-1, the J gene TRBJ1-1; D perhaps matches TRBD1 (5 bases). The CDR3 consists of 14 residues. Germline V gene sequence: CDR1 MGHRA, CDR2 YSYEKL. Trimming took off 2 bases at V and 6 bases at J, with 13 bases between the two ends. CDR3 nucleotides: TGCGCCAGCAGCCAAACTACAGGAGGTGCTGAAGCTTTCTTT. This codes for CASSQTTGGAEAFF.

CDR3 residues: CASSPRDYEQYF. The CDR3 DNA reads as TGTGCCAGCAGCCCTCGGGACTACGAGCAGTACTTC. The chain has TRBV2 and TRBJ2-7, with D maybe TRBD2 (5 bases). V was clipped by 6 bases and J by 3 bases, with 9 bases between them. This CDR3 has 12 residues. Germline V gives CDR1 SNHLY, CDR2 FYNNEI.

The CDR3 loop reads CASSLSNSGNTIYF. DNA of the CDR3: TGTGCCAGCAGCTTATCGAATTCTGGAAACACCATATATTTT. This chain connects TRBV7-2 to TRBJ1-3; D remains ambiguous. The CDR3 extends over 14 amino acids. Germline assignment: CDR1 SGHTA and CDR2 FQGNSA. V dropped 2 bases and J dropped 1 base, with 6 bases sitting between them.

A single count supports this clone. This chain joins TRBV7-9 and TRBJ1-2; TRBD1 aligns across 9 bases. Trimming removed 5 bases from V and 6 bases from J; junction bases left unmatched: 10. Germline CDR1 is SEHNR and CDR2 is FQNEAQ (reference sequence). The CDR3 sequence is 15 residues long. CDR3 residues: CASSTETGGLDGYTF. The CDR3 DNA sequence: TGTGCCAGCAGCACAGAGACAGGGGGATTAGATGGCTACACCTTC.

The chain is built from TRBV5-1 and TRBJ2-5, with TRBD1 matching over 8 bases. Losses at the gene ends were 0 bases for V and 3 bases for J; bases not matched to a gene: 7. Per the germline V gene, CDR1 is SGHRS and CDR2 is YFSETQ. The CDR3 spans 16 residues. The CDR3, as DNA: TGCGCCAGCAGCTTGGGGCAGGGGGCCTTTAAAGAGACCCAGTACTTC. Its translation is CASSLGQGAFKETQYF. Full variable domain (rest looked up from reference TRBV5-1 and TRBJ2-5): KAGVTQTPRYLIKTRGQQVTLSCSPISGHRSVSWYQQTPGQGLQFLFEYFSETQRNKGNFPGRFSGRQFSNSRSEMNVSTLELGDSALYLCASSLGQGAFKETQYFGPGTRLLVL.

This sequence joins TRBV21-1 and TRBJ1-2. TRBV21-1 is a pseudogene segment. The CDR3 totals 14 residues. The chain's CDR3 is CASSPRGFGYGYTF. For the CDR3, the DNA is TGTGCCAGCAGCCCACGGGGTTTTGGCTATGGCTACACCTTC.